Sequencing of this TCR beta chain was carried out in a study of blood T cell repertoires in COVID-19. Whole-study context: T cells, B-cell-depleted T cells, or PBMCs provided the cDNA or gDNA that served as material.

Authors' analysis steps: Amplifying reference gene primers gave estimates of nucleated cell counts. The data were produced by immunoSEQ multiplex PCR, yet TCRdb's version contains in-frame clones alone and is incomplete. V, J and clone size were drawn from that table, and D and trimming were deduced from the DNA. Seen here are more than 120,000 clones, 80% to 90% observed once, and the top ten hold more than 0.8%. Unmatched junction bases numbered 3, after V lost 5 bases and J lost 4 bases. The CDR3 runs 13 residues. Germline CDR1 is SGDLS and CDR2 is YYNGEE. The chain carries TRBV9 and TRBJ2-3; 8 bases agree with TRBD1. Specimen: peripheral blood. This receptor was identified in a woman aged 50 to 65 with acute or convalescent COVID-19. The CDR3 loop reads CASREQGADTQYF. The CDR3 bases are TGTGCCAGCAGGGAACAGGGGGCAGATACGCAGTATTTT.